A selection of T cell receptor beta chains follows, all from one sample in a study of blood T cell repertoires in COVID-19. Clones were read by immunoSEQ multiplex PCR, and TCRdb kept only the in-frame ones, dropping some. The table has around 230,000 clones, under 90% seen once. Sequenced material: peripheral blood. The source is a woman between 40 and 55 years old with active or convalescent COVID-19. CDR3s include the opening cysteine and the closing phenylalanine or tryptophan. A D gene is named only where the DNA matches it firmly. Size is stated for part of the rows, as once, few or many counts, or as a class when the clone is expanded.

J,length,V,size,D,DNA,CDR3
TRBJ1-3,13,TRBV27,NA,NA,TGTGCCAGCAGTTTATTAGAGGGAAACACCATATATTTT,CASSLLEGNTIYF
TRBJ2-1,17,TRBV24-1,NA,TRBD1,TGTGCCACCAGTGACAGCAGGGGGCGACGCGGCAGCAATGAGCAGTTCTTC,CATSDSRGRRGSNEQFF
TRBJ2-7,14,TRBV6-6,NA,NA,TGTGCCAGCGACAACGGGGAGGTAACCTACGAGCAGTACTTC,CASDNGEVTYEQYF
TRBJ1-2,13,TRBV11-3,NA,NA,TGTGCCAGCAGCACAGGGTTGGGCTATGGCTACACCTTC,CASSTGLGYGYTF
TRBJ2-3,15,TRBV5-4,NA,NA,TGTGCCAGCAGCTTGGAGGCGGGGACCACAGATACGCAGTATTTT,CASSLEAGTTDTQYF
TRBJ2-7,14,TRBV21-1,NA,NA,TGTGCCAGCAGCAAAGGTCCCTCCACGAGCGAGCAGTACTTC,CASSKGPSTSEQYF
TRBJ2-1,19,TRBV14,NA,NA,TGTGCCAGCAGCCAAGAAAATAGGTTTCGGGCGGGGGCCAACAATGAGCAGTTCTTC,CASSQENRFRAGANNEQFF
TRBJ2-2,15,TRBV6-5,NA,NA,TGTGCCAGCATCCTCGGACTATCGGATACCGGGGAGCTGTTTTTT,CASILGLSDTGELFF
TRBJ2-1,11,TRBV2,NA,TRBD2,TGTGCTCTAGCGGTTTACAATGAGCAGTTCTTC,CALAVYNEQFF
TRBJ2-5,12,TRBV2,NA,NA,TGTGCCAGCAGCAGGGCCCAAGAGACCCAGTACTTC,CASSRAQETQYF
TRBJ2-7,14,TRBV3-1/TRBV3-2,NA,NA,TGTGCCAGCAGCCAAGCCGTAACGGCCTACGAGCAGTACTTC,CASSQAVTAYEQYF
TRBJ2-7,15,TRBV6-5,NA,TRBD1,TGTGCCAGCGCCTCCTCCGGGACAGGGGACGACGAGCAGTACTTC,CASASSGTGDDEQYF
TRBJ2-1,14,TRBV27,NA,TRBD2,TGTGCCAGCAGTTTATCCCAGGGCGGGGGGGAGCAGTTCTTC,CASSLSQGGGEQFF
TRBJ2-7,15,TRBV7-9,few,TRBD1,TGTGCCAGCAGCTTAACCAACAGGGGCCCCTACGAGCAGTACTTC,CASSLTNRGPYEQYF
TRBJ1-1,15,TRBV21-1,NA,NA,TGTGCCAGCAGCACAAGATGCAGGGAGGGCACTGAAGCTTTCTTT,CASSTRCREGTEAFF
TRBJ2-2,19,TRBV18,NA,TRBD1,TGTGCCAGCTCACCAACAGACAGGGTCCGGGGCGCGAACACCGGGGAGCTGTTTTTT,CASSPTDRVRGANTGELFF
TRBJ2-7,13,TRBV7-9,few,NA,TGTGCCAGCAGCTTATTGCCAGGTTACGAGCAGTACTTC,CASSLLPGYEQYF
TRBJ1-2,14,TRBV28,NA,NA,TGTGCCAGCAGTCCGCCGACAGCCAACTATGGCTACACCTTC,CASSPPTANYGYTF
TRBJ1-5,14,TRBV7-2,NA,NA,TGTGCCAGCAGCTCCAATGCAGGTAATCAGCCCCAGCATTTT,CASSSNAGNQPQHF
TRBJ2-7,14,TRBV6-1,NA,TRBD1,TGTGCCAGCAGTTTGCTGGACAGGGGGTACGAGCAGTACTTC,CASSLLDRGYEQYF
TRBJ1-1,13,TRBV18,few,NA,TGTGCCAGCTCACCACGTACAACCACTGAAGCTTTCTTT,CASSPRTTTEAFF
TRBJ1-2,15,TRBV7-8,NA,NA,TGTGCCAGCAGCGCCGGTGGGCTACCAGATTTTGGCTACACCTTC,CASSAGGLPDFGYTF
TRBJ1-1,14,TRBV5-1,NA,NA,TGCGCCAGCTGGGGGGTCGGGAAGAACACTGAAGCTTTCTTT,CASWGVGKNTEAFF
TRBJ1-1,14,TRBV19,NA,NA,TGTGCCAGTAGTATAGATCCACAGGGCGCCCGGGCTTTCTTT,CASSIDPQGARAFF
TRBJ2-3,14,TRBV29-1,NA,TRBD1,TGCAGCGTTGGGGACAGGGGAAACACAGATACGCAGTATTTT,CSVGDRGNTDTQYF
TRBJ1-2,15,TRBV11-2,NA,TRBD1,TGTGCCAGCAGCTTAGATTCGGGGACAGAGTATGGCTACACCTTC,CASSLDSGTEYGYTF
TRBJ2-1,15,TRBV9,NA,TRBD1,TGTGCCAGCAGCGTAGAAATGGGGACAGGGAATGAGCAGTTCTTC,CASSVEMGTGNEQFF
TRBJ1-1,13,TRBV4-3,once,TRBD1,TGCGCCAGCAGCCGGACAGGGGTCACTGAAGCTTTCTTT,CASSRTGVTEAFF
TRBJ1-4,16,TRBV5-1,few,NA,TGCGCCAGCAGCAAGAGAACAGGGAATCCTAATGAAAAACTGTTTTTT,CASSKRTGNPNEKLFF
TRBJ1-5,15,TRBV9,NA,TRBD1,TGTGCCAGCAGCGCCACAGGGGATAGCAATCAGCCCCAGCATTTT,CASSATGDSNQPQHF
TRBJ2-2,18,TRBV15,NA,NA,TGTGCCACCAGCAGAGCCCTCCCTACAGGGGGGGGGACCGGGGAGCTGTTTTTT,CATSRALPTGGGTGELFF
TRBJ1-1,13,TRBV30,NA,NA,TGTGCCTGGAGGGGGAGGCAGAACACTGAAGCTTTCTTT,CAWRGRQNTEAFF
TRBJ1-6,16,TRBV7-9,NA,TRBD1,TGTGCCAGCAGCTTAGCAGGGGGCGTAAATAATTCACCCCTCCACTTT,CASSLAGGVNNSPLHF
TRBJ1-4,15,TRBV19,NA,TRBD1,TGTGCCAGTAGTATAATGACAGGGTTGGATGAAAAACTGTTTTTT,CASSIMTGLDEKLFF
TRBJ2-3,15,TRBV7-9,few,NA,TGTGCCAGCAGCCCGTCAGGGGCGGACACAGATACGCAGTATTTT,CASSPSGADTDTQYF
TRBJ2-1,16,TRBV4-2,few,NA,TGTGCCAGCAGCCAAGACCTCTTAGTCTCCTACAATGAGCAGTTCTTC,CASSQDLLVSYNEQFF
TRBJ2-2,14,TRBV7-3,once,NA,TGTGCCAGCAGCTACTCGCGAAACACCGGGGAGCTGTTTTTT,CASSYSRNTGELFF
TRBJ2-7,16,TRBV30,NA,TRBD2,TGTGCCTGGAGTGTAGGTGGACTAGCGGGGGACTACGAGCAGTACTTC,CAWSVGGLAGDYEQYF
TRBJ2-7,13,TRBV25-1,NA,TRBD1,TGTGCCAGCAGTGAAACAGGGGTCTACGAGCAGTACTTC,CASSETGVYEQYF
TRBJ2-1,18,TRBV20-1,NA,TRBD2,TGCAGTGCTAGTGCCGGGACTAGCGGCATGTTAGGGTACAATGAGCAGTTCTTC,CSASAGTSGMLGYNEQFF
TRBJ1-1,14,TRBV18,NA,NA,TGTGCCAGCTCACCCCGTCAGATGAACACTGAAGCTTTCTTT,CASSPRQMNTEAFF
TRBJ1-1,12,TRBV28,NA,NA,TGTGCCAGCAGTTTCCAGGGAACTGAAGCTTTCTTT,CASSFQGTEAFF
TRBJ2-7,15,TRBV2,NA,TRBD1,TGTGCCAGCAGGTTACAGGGGGTAGGGTCCTACGAGCAGTACTTC,CASRLQGVGSYEQYF
TRBJ2-7,13,TRBV24-1,once,NA,TGTGCCACCAGTGACCCCTATGTTGGAGGTCTGTACTTC,CATSDPYVGGLYF
TRBJ2-1,17,TRBV7-2,NA,TRBD2,TGTGCCAGCAGCTTAGTTGCGCGACTAGCGGACTACAATGAGCAGTTCTTC,CASSLVARLADYNEQFF
TRBJ2-7,14,TRBV5-5,NA,TRBD1,TGTGCCAGCAGCCAGGACAGGGGGCCGGGGGAGCAGTACTTC,CASSQDRGPGEQYF
TRBJ1-2,15,TRBV4-2,few,TRBD1,TGTGCCAGCAGCCAAGTAGGGACAGGGGAAAGTGGCTACACCTTC,CASSQVGTGESGYTF
TRBJ1-1,13,TRBV14,NA,NA,TGTGCCAGCAGCCAATTTCAGACACATGAAGCTTTCTTT,CASSQFQTHEAFF
TRBJ1-6,17,TRBV21-1,NA,NA,TGTGCCAGCAGCCCGCAAAGGAAGCCTGCCCGGGGGTCACCCCTCCACTTT,CASSPQRKPARGSPLHF
TRBJ2-7,13,TRBV11-2,NA,TRBD1,TGTGCCAGCAGCCGGGACAGGGCCTACGAGCAGTACTTC,CASSRDRAYEQYF
TRBJ1-1,13,TRBV29-1,NA,NA,TGCAGCGTTGGGAGGCAGAAGGGTTACGAAGCTTTCTTT,CSVGRQKGYEAFF